This is a list of T cell receptor beta chains from one sample in a study of glioma-infiltrating T cells after dendritic cell vaccination. The table came from immunoSEQ multiplex PCR; TCRdb's copy has only in-frame clones and leaves some out. The repertoire holds fewer than 65,000 clones, with 89% as singletons. Sample: blood, taken after dendritic cell vaccination. Source of these receptors: a human donor with glioblastoma. The CDR3 runs from the conserved cysteine through the conserved F or W. Each record gives: clone size, J gene, V gene, D gene, CDR3 protein, CDR3 DNA. The D gene is left open where the match is weak. Rows may omit the clone size; those that give it use once, few, many or a size class.

. | TRBJ1-4 | TRBV5-4 | TRBD1 | CASSATGTGVEKLFF | TGTGCCAGCAGCGCAACCGGGACAGGGGTTGAAAAACTGTTTTTT
. | TRBJ1-1 | TRBV6-5 | . | CASSSPAEAFF | TGTGCCAGCAGTTCTCCGGCTGAAGCTTTCTTT
. | TRBJ2-3 | TRBV19 | . | CASSPGLLAEYF | TGTGCCAGTAGCCCGGGACTCTTAGCGGAGTATTTT
. | TRBJ1-2 | TRBV6-1 | TRBD1 | CASSTHRDRGYDTF | TGTGCCAGCAGTACCCACCGGGACAGGGGTTACGACACCTTC
. | TRBJ1-5 | TRBV4-1 | . | CASSQEGGQYQPQHF | TGCGCCAGCAGCCAGGAGGGAGGACAATATCAGCCCCAGCATTTT
. | TRBJ2-3 | TRBV7-2 | TRBD2 | CASSLPSPAGVYTQYF | TGTGCCAGCAGCCTCCCGTCTCCCGCGGGAGTGTATACGCAGTATTTT
few | TRBJ2-3 | TRBV21-1 | . | CASSRKRERDPSTDTQYF | TGTGCCAGCAGCAGAAAGCGGGAGCGCGACCCTAGCACAGATACGCAGTATTTT
. | TRBJ2-1 | TRBV18 | . | CASSPLLPSYNEQFF | TGTGCCAGCTCACCACTCCTCCCTTCCTACAATGAGCAGTTCTTC
. | TRBJ1-5 | TRBV6-5 | . | CASSLGVDQPQHF | TGTGCCAGCAGTTTAGGGGTGGATCAGCCCCAGCATTTT
. | TRBJ1-5 | TRBV9 | . | CASSVGGLDQPQHF | TGTGCCAGCAGCGTAGGGGGGCTCGATCAGCCCCAGCATTTT
. | TRBJ1-4 | TRBV10-3 | . | CAIRDPRDEKLFF | TGTGCCATCAGGGACCCCAGGGATGAAAAACTGTTTTTT
. | TRBJ1-4 | TRBV5-1 | TRBD1 | CASSFGTGWEKLFF | TGCGCCAGCAGCTTCGGGACAGGGTGGGAAAAACTGTTTTTT
. | TRBJ1-4 | TRBV19 | . | CASSIGFRATNEKLFF | TGTGCCAGTAGTATAGGTTTTCGAGCAACTAATGAAAAACTGTTTTTT